This TCR beta chain is drawn from a study of shared clonotypes between healthy human individuals (dated by TCRdb to the early 2020s). Some background on the complete study: A couple of women and a few men aged 18 to 49 years were included in the cohort. Between about 0.9 and 9 billion PBMCs per donor were obtained by leukapheresis. Per donor, three plates each were used for CD4 naive and CD4 memory, two for CD8 naive, and one for CD8 memory. Blood TCR repertoires of roughly 5 healthy adults were deeply sequenced to estimate repertoire size and the extent of clonotype sharing between individuals. To increase sequencing depth and limit assay-specific biases, TCR repertoire library preparation and sequencing were carried out by different laboratories using diverse techniques.

Reading the germline V gene gives CDR1 SGHRS and CDR2 YFSETQ. Clipping removes 3 bases from V and 2 bases from J, with 5 as the unmatched junction base count. The CDR3 runs 15 amino acids, cysteine and phenylalanine included. The kept DNA is CDR3 alone, 45 bases in frame from the first base. In the case of this clone: Its target antigen remains unknown. Per-nucleotide qualities are absent, and no much larger clonotype sits a single base away.

Healthy HIV-negative adults with no recently reported acute infections or vaccinations were included as donors. Every donor was a Caucasian adult residing in Nashville, Tennessee, USA. CD4+ T cells were enriched by magnetic negative selection; naive cells were then positively selected on CD45RA, and the negative fraction formed the memory subset. After blood collection by leukapheresis, PBMCs were isolated using Ficoll-Histopaque density gradient centrifugation and then cryopreserved in the vapor phase of liquid nitrogen. Analytical flow cytometry was used to check the purity and quantity of every magnetically sorted T cell population. From each sorted fraction, genomic DNA was isolated and quantified by UV absorbance on a Nanodrop 2000c. Using the deep immunoSEQ assay, multiplex PCR amplified TCR CDR3 regions from genomic DNA. Extracted genomic DNA from each cell subset was distributed evenly across all wells of several immunoSEQ 96-well plates, and each plate was treated as a replicate. For sorted subsets, roughly 190 ng of genomic DNA, equivalent to roughly 30,000 T cell genomes, went into each replicate PCR. Purified libraries were quantified with a Qubit 3.0 fluorometer, sized on a Bioanalyzer 2100, and re-quantified with the KAPA Library Quantification kit. Each immunoSEQ 96-well plate was sequenced on its own single-read 150-cycle Illumina NextSeq 550 flow cell. The authors processed their data as follows. Because the immunoSEQ output included only junctional sequences and no quality scores, the filtering could not be the same as the filtering used for full-length reads. To assign V/J genes and CDR3, sequences were annotated using PyIR, a Python wrapper for IgBLAST v1.9, with IMGT germline references. Reads were removed for weak V/J assignments (E-value above 1e-6), missing CDR3, stop codons, out-of-frame junctions, or ambiguous translated residues. V3J clonotypes were defined as sequences sharing the same inferred V gene, J gene, and CDR3 amino acid sequence. To compute the percentage overlap between repertoires, the number of shared unique clonotypes was divided by the size of the smaller repertoire. RTK rarefaction, the Chao1 estimator, and Recon v2.1 estimates of unobserved clonotypes were used to assess repertoire richness. Generation probabilities were computed with OLGA for all TCRbeta clonotypes obtained by the gDNA method from four donors. The table was pulled from immuneACCESS by TCRdb, which kept in-frame rearrangements only. Such tables lose some clones; where checked, under half of the loss comes from unresolved V genes, and the rest has no known cause. That table gives V, J and clone size, and the DNA gave D and trimming. The sample table shows 1 million to 1.2 million clones, and roughly 80% are seen once. About 0.94% of the sample comes from the top ten.

Findings and caveats that apply to the study as a whole: Only blood was sampled, and tissue TCR repertoires likely differ from those in blood. Pairwise subsampling led to the expectation that sequencing depth would affect the degree of clonotype sharing among donors. Across a handful of donors, about 4.5% of naive CD4, roughly 3.5% of naive CD8, 2.3% of memory CD4, and about 0.44% of memory CD8 clonotypes were shared. Naive subsets generally had larger estimated clonotype richness than memory subsets did. The small number of donors limited the genetic and exposure-history diversity represented. Rarefaction of sorted-subset datasets indicated incomplete sequencing despite the large sequencing depth. Higher generation probabilities were observed for clonotypes shared by all four sorted-subset donors than for non-shared clonotypes.

The chain joins TRBV5-1 to TRBJ2-3; 8 bases in the middle match TRBD2. The TCR was taken from a man between 18 and 29 years old in good health. Some clones in this sample may be carry-over from other donors' samples. The sequenced sample consisted of memory CD4+ T cells from PBMCs. Reading the label with the study, this specimen's cell subset or site is: CD45RA-negative fraction. CDR3 region: CASSYIAGSTDTQYF. Here is the DNA: TGCGCCAGCAGCTACATAGCGGGGTCCACAGATACGCAGTATTTT.